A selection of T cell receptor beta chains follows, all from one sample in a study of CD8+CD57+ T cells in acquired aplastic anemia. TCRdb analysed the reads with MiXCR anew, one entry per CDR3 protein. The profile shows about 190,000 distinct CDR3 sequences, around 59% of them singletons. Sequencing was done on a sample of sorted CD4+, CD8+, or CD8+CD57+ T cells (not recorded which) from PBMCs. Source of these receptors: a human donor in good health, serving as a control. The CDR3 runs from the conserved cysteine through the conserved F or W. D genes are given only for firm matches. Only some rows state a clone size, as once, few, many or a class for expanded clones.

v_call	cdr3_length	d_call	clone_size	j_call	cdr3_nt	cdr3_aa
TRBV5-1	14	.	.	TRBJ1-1	TGCGCCAGCAGCTTGGAAGGGGCGCTTAATGAAGCTTTCTTT	CASSLEGALNEAFF
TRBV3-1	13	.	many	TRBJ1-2	TGTGCCAGCAGCGGAGGGTCGGACTATGGCTACACCTTC	CASSGGSDYGYTF
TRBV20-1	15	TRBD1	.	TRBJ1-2	TGCAGTGCGGGGAAAGGACAGGGGCAGAGCTATGGCTACACCTTC	CSAGKGQGQSYGYTF
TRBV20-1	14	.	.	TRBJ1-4	TGCAGTGCTAGAGGATGGCTGAACAGTGAAAAACTGTTTTTT	CSARGWLNSEKLFF
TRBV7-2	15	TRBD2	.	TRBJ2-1	TGTGCCAGCAGCCCCGGGGGGGCCTTCTACAATGAGCAGTTCTTC	CASSPGGAFYNEQFF
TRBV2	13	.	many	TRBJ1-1	TGTGCCAGCAGTGAACGGGGGCAAGGTGAAGCTTTCTTT	CASSERGQGEAFF
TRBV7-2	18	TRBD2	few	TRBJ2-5	TGTGCCAGCAGCCTAGTAGGGACTAGCGGAACCTCCGGGAAGACCCAGTACTTC	CASSLVGTSGTSGKTQYF
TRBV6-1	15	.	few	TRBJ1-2	TGTGCCAGCAGTGAAGAGCCCGGGCTCAGCTATGGCTACACCTTC	CASSEEPGLSYGYTF
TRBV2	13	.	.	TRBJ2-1	TGTGCCATCTCGACTAGTTCCTACAATGAGCAGTTCTTC	CAISTSSYNEQFF
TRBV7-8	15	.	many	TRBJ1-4	TGTGCCAGCAGCTTAGGAGGCGGGGGGAATGAAAAACTGTTTTTT	CASSLGGGGNEKLFF
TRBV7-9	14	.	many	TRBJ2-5	TGTGCCAGCAGTTTAAATTCAGGGTTGGAGACCCAGTACTTC	CASSLNSGLETQYF
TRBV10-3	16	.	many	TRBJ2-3	TGTGCCATCAGTGATGGACAACCGACTAGCACAGATACGCAGTATTTT	CAISDGQPTSTDTQYF
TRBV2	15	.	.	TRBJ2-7	TGTGCCAGCAGGCTTAGGGCACTGAGCTCCTACGAGCGGTACTTC	CASRLRALSSYERYF
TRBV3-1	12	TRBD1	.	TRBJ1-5	TGTGCCATCGCCGGGACAGGGGAGCCCCAGCATTTT	CAIAGTGEPQHF
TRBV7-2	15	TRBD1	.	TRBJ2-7	TGTGCCAGCAGCTTGGGGGACAGCAATCAGCCCCAGCAGTACTTC	CASSLGDSNQPQQYF
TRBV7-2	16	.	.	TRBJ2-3	TGTGCCAGCAGCGCGCGACAGGGAGGTAGCACAGATACGCAGTATTTT	CASSARQGGSTDTQYF
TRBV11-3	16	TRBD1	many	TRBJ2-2	TGTGCCAGCAGCTTAAGGGACAGGGCGAACACCGGGGAGCTGTTTTTT	CASSLRDRANTGELFF
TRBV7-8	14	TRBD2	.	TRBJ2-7	TGTGCCAGCACGGGAAATAGCGGGACCTACGAGCAGTACTTC	CASTGNSGTYEQYF
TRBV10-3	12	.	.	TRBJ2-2	TGTGCCATCAGTGAGTCCACGGAGGCGCTGTTTTTT	CAISESTEALFF
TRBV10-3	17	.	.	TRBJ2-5	TGTGCCATCAGTGGGGAGGGTACAGGGGTGGGCAATCAGCCCCAGTACTTC	CAISGEGTGVGNQPQYF
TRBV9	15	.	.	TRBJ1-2	TGTGCCAGCAGCGTAGAGGTGGAGGGAAAGTATGGCTACACCTTC	CASSVEVEGKYGYTF
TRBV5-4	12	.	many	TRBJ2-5	TGTGCCAGCAGCTTTCAACTGGAGACCCAGTACTTC	CASSFQLETQYF
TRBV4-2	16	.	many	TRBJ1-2	TGTGCCAGCAGCCAAGTCGGGGGGGTTGACCGCTATGGCTACACCTTC	CASSQVGGVDRYGYTF
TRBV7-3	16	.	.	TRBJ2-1	TGTGCCAGCAGCTTCCAGGGGTCATCGTCCTACAATGAGCAGTTCTTC	CASSFQGSSSYNEQFF
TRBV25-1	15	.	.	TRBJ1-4	TGTGCCAGCAGTGAATATAGAGGGAGGTATGAAAAACTGTTTTTT	CASSEYRGRYEKLFF
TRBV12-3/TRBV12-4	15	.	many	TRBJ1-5	TGTGCCAGTAGGCCGAGTAGCTATAGCAATCAGCCCCAGCATTTT	CASRPSSYSNQPQHF
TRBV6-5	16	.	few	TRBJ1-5	TGTGCCAGCGGCAGCAGACAGCTATTTAGCAATCAGCCCCAGCATTTT	CASGSRQLFSNQPQHF
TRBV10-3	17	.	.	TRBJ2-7	TGTGCCATCAGTGAGGGACTGCCGGGGGCCAACTCCTACGAGCAGTACTTC	CAISEGLPGANSYEQYF
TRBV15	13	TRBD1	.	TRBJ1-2	TGTGCCACCAGCAGTGTGACAGGGATTGGCTACACCTTC	CATSSVTGIGYTF
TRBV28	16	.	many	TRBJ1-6	TGTGCCAGCAGTTTGTGGGGACGGTCAGATAATTCACCCCTCCACTTT	CASSLWGRSDNSPLHF
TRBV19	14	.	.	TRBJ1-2	TGTGCCAGTAGTGAGGTTTCCTCTCGCTATGGCTACACCTTC	CASSEVSSRYGYTF
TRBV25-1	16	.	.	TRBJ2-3	TGTGCCAGCAGTGAATTCAGCAGGGGTGATTCAGATACGCAGTATTTT	CASSEFSRGDSDTQYF
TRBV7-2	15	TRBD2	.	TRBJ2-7	TGTGCCAGCAGCCTCACAGGCGGCGGGGGGGACGAGCAGTACTTC	CASSLTGGGGDEQYF
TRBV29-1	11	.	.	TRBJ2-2	TGCAGCGTATCCGGCACCGGGGAGCTGTTTTTT	CSVSGTGELFF
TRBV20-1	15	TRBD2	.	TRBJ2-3	TGCAGTGCTAGCCTAGCGGGGGGCCCGTCAGATACGCAGTATTTT	CSASLAGGPSDTQYF
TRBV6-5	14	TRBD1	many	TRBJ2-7	TGTGCCAGCAGCTACTTACAGGGGGACTACGAGCAGTACTTC	CASSYLQGDYEQYF
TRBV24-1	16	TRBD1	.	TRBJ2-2	TGTGCCACCAGTGATTTAGGGACAGTATTGACCGGGGAGCTGTTTTTT	CATSDLGTVLTGELFF